Detailed here is one T cell receptor beta chain. At a deep level, the assay was run. In the authors' workflow: Junction-only sequences without quality scores came from ImmunoSEQ, so filtering differed. Method: immunoSEQ multiplex PCR; TCRdb's copy keeps in-frame clones and lacks some. V and J calls plus clone size are reproduced from that table; the DNA served to infer D and trimming. The sample lists around 2,100,000 clones, about 95% occurring once. In germline, CDR1 is SGDLS, CDR2 YYNGEE. J was trimmed by 6 bases and V by 5 bases; bases with no gene match: 12. This CDR3 is 15 amino acids long. The data were obtained in a study of shared clonotypes between healthy human individuals. At the level of the study: Donors had three CD4 naive, three CD4 memory, two CD8 naive and one CD8 memory plate apiece.

CD45RO-negative, CCR7-selected cells formed the naive CD8 fraction, which excluded terminally differentiated effector memory CD45RA+ cells. The chain couples TRBV9 to TRBJ1-2; 8 bases line up with TRBD1. The receptor was derived from a man aged 18 to 30 in good health. Material: naive CD8+ T cells sorted from blood. DNA for the CDR3: TGTGCCAGCAGTATAACAGACAGGGGACAAGATGGCTACACCTTC. Amino acid sequence: CASSITDRGQDGYTF. Variable domain in full (rest from reference TRBV9 and TRBJ1-2): DSGVTQTPKHLITATGQRVTLRCSPRSGDLSVYWYQQSLDQGLQFLIQYYNGEERAKGNILERFSAQQFPDLHSELNLSSLELGDSALYFCASSITDRGQDGYTFGSGTRLTVV.